This TCR beta chain was captured in a study of blood T cell repertoires in COVID-19. Study overall: In each case, the material was cDNA or gDNA derived from T cells, B-cell-depleted T cells, or PBMCs.

This CDR3 spans 14 amino acids. CDR1 is MNHNS, CDR2 SASEGT, per germline. V lost 0 bases to trimming and J lost 4 bases, with 9 bases between them. Notes on this clone: This sample includes further DNA sequences coding for the same CDR3.

Here immunoSEQ multiplex PCR was the method, and the copy in TCRdb shows in-frame clones only, minus some. The repertoire has a few hundred thousand clones, over 85% of them found once; the top ten carry 3.9%. Sequenced: peripheral blood. The V gene is TRBV6-1, the J gene TRBJ1-2; D uncertain. This clonotype originated in a woman between 55 and 75 years old with COVID-19, enrolled during active disease. CDR3 loop: CASSEAGTGYGYTF. The CDR3 DNA follows: TGTGCCAGCAGTGAAGCTGGAACGGGCTATGGCTACACCTTC.